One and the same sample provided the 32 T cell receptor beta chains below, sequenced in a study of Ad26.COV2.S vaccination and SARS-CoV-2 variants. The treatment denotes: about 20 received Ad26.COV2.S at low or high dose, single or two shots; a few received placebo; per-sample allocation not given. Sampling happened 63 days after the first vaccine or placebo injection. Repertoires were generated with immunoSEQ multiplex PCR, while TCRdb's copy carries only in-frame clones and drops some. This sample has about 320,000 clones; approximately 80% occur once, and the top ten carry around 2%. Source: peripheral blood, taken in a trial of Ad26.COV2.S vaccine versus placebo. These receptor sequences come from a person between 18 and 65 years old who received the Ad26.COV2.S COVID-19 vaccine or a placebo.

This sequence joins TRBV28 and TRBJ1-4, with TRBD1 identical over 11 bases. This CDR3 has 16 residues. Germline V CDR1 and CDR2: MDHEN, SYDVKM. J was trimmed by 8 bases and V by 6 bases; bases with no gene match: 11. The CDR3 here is CASSRGTGGRVEKLFF. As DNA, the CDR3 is TGTGCCAGCAGCCGTGGGACAGGGGGGAGGGTCGAAAAACTGTTTTTT.

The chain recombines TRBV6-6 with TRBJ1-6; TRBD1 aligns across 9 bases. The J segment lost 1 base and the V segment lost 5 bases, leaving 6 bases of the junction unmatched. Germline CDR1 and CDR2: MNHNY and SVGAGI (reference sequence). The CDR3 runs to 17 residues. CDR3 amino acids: CASSLTGGASYNSPLHF. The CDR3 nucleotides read TGTGCCAGCAGTCTTACAGGGGGCGCTTCCTATAATTCACCCCTCCACTTT.

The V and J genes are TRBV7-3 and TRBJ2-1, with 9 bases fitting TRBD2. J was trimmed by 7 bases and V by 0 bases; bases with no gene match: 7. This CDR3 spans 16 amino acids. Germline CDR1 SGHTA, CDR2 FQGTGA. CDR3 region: CASSLTNGTSPNEQFF. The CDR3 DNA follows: TGTGCCAGCAGCTTAACGAATGGGACTAGCCCTAATGAGCAGTTCTTC.

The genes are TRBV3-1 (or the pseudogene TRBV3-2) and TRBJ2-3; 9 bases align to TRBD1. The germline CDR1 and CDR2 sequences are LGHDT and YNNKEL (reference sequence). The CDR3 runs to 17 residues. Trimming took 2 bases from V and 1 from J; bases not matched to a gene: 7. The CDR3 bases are TGTGCCAGCAGCCAACCACAGGGGGCAGTAGGCACAGATACGCAGTATTTT. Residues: CASSQPQGAVGTDTQYF.

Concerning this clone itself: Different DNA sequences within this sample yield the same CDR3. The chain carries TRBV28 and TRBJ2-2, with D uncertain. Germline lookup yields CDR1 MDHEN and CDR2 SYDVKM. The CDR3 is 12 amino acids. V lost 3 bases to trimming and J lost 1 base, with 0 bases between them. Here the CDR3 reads CASSLNTGELFF. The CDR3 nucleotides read TGTGCCAGCAGTTTGAACACCGGGGAGCTGTTTTTT.

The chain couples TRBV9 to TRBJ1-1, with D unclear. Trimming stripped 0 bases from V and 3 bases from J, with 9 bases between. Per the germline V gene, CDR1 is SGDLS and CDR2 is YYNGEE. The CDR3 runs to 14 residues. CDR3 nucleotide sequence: TGTGCCAGCAGCGTAGGACCGGGTGACACTGAAGCTTTCTTT. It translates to CASSVGPGDTEAFF.

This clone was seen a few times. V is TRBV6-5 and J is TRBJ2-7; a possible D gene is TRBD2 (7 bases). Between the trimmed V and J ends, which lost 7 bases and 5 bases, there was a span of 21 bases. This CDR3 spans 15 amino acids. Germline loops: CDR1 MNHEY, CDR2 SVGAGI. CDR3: CASNHAGAVSHEQYF. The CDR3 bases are TGTGCCAGCAATCACGCGGGGGCCGTTAGCCACGAGCAGTACTTC.

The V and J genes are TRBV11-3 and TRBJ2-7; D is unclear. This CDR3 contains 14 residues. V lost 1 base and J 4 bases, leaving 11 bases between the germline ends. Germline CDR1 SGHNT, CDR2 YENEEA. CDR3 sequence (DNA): TGTGCCAGCAGCTTAGTGATACCGCCGTACGAGCAGTACTTC. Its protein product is CASSLVIPPYEQYF.

The chain's CDR3 is CASSREGTTDTQYF. CDR3 in DNA: TGTGCCAGCAGCCGAGAGGGCACCACAGATACGCAGTATTTT. The chain joins TRBV7-9 to TRBJ2-3; D possibly corresponds to TRBD2 (5 bases). Germline V lookup: CDR1 SEHNR, CDR2 FQNEAQ (reference sequence). CDR3 length equals 14 residues. Trimming left V 5 bases short and J 2 bases short, with 11 bases between.

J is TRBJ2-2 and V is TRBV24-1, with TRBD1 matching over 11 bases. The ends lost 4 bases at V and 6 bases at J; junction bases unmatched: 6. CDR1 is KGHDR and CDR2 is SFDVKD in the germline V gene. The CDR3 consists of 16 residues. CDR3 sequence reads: CATSEPGQGAAGELFF. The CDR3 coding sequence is TGTGCCACCAGTGAACCCGGACAGGGGGCTGCCGGGGAGCTGTTTTTT.

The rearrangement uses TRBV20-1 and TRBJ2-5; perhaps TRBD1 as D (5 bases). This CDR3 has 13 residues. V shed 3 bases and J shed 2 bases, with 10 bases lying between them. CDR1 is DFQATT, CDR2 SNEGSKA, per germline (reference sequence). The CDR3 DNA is TGCAGTGCTAGTTCGGACATACAAGAGACCCAGTACTTC. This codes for CSASSDIQETQYF.

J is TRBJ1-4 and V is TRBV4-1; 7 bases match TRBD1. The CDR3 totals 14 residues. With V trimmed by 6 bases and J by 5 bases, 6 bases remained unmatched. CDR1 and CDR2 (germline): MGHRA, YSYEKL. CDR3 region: CASSQFRGNEKLFF. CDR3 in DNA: TGCGCCAGCAGTCAATTCAGGGGGAATGAAAAACTGTTTTTT.

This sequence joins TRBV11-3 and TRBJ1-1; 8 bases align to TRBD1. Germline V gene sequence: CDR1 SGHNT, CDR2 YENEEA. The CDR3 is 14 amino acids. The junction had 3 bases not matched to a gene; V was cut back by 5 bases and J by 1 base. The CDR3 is CASSLTGGNTEAFF. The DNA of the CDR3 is TGTGCCAGCAGCCTAACAGGGGGGAACACTGAAGCTTTCTTT.

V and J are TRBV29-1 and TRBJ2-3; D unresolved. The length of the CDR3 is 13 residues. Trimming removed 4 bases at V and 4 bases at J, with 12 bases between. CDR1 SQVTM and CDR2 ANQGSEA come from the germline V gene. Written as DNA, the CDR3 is TGCAGCGTTGGGGCGCGTCTGGCAGATACGCAGTATTTT. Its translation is CSVGARLADTQYF.

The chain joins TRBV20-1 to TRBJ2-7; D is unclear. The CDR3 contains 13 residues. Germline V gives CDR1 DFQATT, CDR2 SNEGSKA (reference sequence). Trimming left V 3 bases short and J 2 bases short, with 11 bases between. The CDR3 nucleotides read TGCAGTGCTAGTGACGACGGACCCTACGAGCAGTACTTC. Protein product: CSASDDGPYEQYF.

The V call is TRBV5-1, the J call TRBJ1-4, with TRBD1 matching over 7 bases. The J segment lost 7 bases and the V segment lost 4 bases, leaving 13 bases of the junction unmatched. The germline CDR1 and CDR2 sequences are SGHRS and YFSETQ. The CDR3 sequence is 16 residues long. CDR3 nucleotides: TGCGCCAGCAGCGTAAAACCGGGACAGCAAAGTGAAAAACTGTTTTTT. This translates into CASSVKPGQQSEKLFF.

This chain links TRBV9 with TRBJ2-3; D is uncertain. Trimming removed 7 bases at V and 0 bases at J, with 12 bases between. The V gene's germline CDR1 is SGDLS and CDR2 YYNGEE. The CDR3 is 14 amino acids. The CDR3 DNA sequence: TGTGCCAGCTCCCCAGGACCTAGCACAGATACGCAGTATTTT. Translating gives CASSPGPSTDTQYF.

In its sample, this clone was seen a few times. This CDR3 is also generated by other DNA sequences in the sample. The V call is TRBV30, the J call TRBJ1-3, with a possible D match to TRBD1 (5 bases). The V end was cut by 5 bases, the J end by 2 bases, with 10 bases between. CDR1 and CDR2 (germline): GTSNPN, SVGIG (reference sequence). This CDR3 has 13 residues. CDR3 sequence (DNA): TGTGCCTGGTCCCCAGGGCCTGGAAACACCATATATTTT. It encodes CAWSPGPGNTIYF.

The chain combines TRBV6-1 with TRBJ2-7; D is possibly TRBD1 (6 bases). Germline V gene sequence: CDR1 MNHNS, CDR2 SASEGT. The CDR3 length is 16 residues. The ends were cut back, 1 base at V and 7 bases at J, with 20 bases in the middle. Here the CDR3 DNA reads TGTGCCAGCAGTGAAGGCTTGTTTGATAGGGGGAAAGAGCAGTACTTC. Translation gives CASSEGLFDRGKEQYF.

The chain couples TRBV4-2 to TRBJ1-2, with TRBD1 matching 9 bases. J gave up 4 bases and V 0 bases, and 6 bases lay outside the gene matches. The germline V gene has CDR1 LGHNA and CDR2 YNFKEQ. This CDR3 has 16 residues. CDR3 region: CASSQETGGYGYGYTF. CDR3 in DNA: TGTGCCAGCAGCCAAGAAACAGGGGGCTACGGCTATGGCTACACCTTC.

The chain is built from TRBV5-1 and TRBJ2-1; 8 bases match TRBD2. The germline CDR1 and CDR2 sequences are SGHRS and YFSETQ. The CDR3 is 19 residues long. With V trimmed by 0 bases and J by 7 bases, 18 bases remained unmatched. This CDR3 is CASSLDGRRGGRPLNEQFF. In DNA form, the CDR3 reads TGCGCCAGCAGCTTGGACGGTCGTCGGGGGGGAAGACCCCTTAATGAGCAGTTCTTC.

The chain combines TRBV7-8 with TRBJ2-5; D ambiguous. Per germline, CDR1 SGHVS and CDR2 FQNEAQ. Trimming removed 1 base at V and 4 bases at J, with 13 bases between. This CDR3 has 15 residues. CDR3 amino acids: CASSLGASARETQYF. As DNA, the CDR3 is TGTGCCAGCAGCTTAGGGGCCTCAGCGCGAGAGACCCAGTACTTC.

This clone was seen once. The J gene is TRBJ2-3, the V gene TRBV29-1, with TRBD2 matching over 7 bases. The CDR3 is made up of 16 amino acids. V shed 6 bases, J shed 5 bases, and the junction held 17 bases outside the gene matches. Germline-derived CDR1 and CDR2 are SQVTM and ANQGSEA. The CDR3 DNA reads TGCAGCGTGGAGAGCGGGGCCGGGGTACGTGGAGATACGCAGTATTTT. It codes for CSVESGAGVRGDTQYF.

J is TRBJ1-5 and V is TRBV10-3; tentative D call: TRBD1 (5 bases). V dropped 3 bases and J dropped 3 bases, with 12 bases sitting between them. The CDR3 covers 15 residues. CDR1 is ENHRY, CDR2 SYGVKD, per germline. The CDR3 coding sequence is TGTGCCATCAGTGAATCCAGGGCGCCCAATCAGCCCCAGCATTTT. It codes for CAISESRAPNQPQHF.

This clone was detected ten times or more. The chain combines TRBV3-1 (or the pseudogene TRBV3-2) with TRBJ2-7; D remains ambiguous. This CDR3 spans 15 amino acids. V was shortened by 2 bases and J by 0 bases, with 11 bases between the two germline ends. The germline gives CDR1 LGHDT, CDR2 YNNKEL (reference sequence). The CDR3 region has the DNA TGTGCCAGCAGCCAAATTGGCGGCCTCTCCTACGAGCAGTACTTC. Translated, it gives CASSQIGGLSYEQYF.

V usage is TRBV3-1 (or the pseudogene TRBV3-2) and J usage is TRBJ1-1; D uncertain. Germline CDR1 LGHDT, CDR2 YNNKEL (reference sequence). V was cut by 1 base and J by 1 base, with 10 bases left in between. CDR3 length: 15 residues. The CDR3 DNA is TGTGCCAGCAGCCAAGGAGGGTTAGGGAACACTGAAGCTTTCTTT. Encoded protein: CASSQGGLGNTEAFF.

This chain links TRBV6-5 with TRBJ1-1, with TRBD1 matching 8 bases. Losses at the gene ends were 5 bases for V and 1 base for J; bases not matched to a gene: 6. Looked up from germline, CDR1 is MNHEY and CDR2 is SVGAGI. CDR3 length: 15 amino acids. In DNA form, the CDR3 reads TGTGCCAGCAGTCCCTCGGACAGGGAGAACACTGAAGCTTTCTTT. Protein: CASSPSDRENTEAFF.

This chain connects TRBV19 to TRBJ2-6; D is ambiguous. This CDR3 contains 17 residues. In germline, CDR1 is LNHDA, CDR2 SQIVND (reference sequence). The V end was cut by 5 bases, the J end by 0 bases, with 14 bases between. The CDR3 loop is CASSPETRASGANVLTF. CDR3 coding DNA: TGTGCCAGTAGTCCCGAGACAAGGGCCTCTGGGGCCAACGTCCTGACTTTC.

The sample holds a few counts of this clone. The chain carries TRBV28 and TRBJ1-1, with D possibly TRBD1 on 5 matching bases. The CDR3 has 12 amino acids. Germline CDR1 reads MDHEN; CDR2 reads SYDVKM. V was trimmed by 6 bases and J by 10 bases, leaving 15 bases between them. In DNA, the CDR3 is TGTGCCAGCAGCCAACTCCAGGGTGGAGCTTTCTTT. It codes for CASSQLQGGAFF.

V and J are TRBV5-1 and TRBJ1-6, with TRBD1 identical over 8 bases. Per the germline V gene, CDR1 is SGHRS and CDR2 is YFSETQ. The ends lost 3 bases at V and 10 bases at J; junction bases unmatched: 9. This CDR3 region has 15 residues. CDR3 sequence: CASSYTRQGRSPLHF. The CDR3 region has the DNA TGCGCCAGCAGCTATACTCGACAGGGGAGGTCACCCCTCCACTTT.

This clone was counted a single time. Here the CDR3 reads CASSVETTTDTQYF. The CDR3 DNA reads TGTGCCAGCAGCGTAGAAACTACCACAGATACGCAGTATTTT. This sequence joins TRBV9 and TRBJ2-3; D uncertain. This CDR3 spans 14 amino acids. CDR1 is SGDLS, CDR2 YYNGEE, per germline. Trimming pared 0 bases from V and 2 bases from J, leaving 7 bases between.

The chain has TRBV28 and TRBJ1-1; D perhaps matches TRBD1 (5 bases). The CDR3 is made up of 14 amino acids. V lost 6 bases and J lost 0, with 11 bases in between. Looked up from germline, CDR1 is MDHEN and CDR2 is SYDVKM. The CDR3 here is CASRGGTLNTEAFF. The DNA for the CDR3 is TGTGCCAGCAGGGGAGGGACTTTGAACACTGAAGCTTTCTTT.